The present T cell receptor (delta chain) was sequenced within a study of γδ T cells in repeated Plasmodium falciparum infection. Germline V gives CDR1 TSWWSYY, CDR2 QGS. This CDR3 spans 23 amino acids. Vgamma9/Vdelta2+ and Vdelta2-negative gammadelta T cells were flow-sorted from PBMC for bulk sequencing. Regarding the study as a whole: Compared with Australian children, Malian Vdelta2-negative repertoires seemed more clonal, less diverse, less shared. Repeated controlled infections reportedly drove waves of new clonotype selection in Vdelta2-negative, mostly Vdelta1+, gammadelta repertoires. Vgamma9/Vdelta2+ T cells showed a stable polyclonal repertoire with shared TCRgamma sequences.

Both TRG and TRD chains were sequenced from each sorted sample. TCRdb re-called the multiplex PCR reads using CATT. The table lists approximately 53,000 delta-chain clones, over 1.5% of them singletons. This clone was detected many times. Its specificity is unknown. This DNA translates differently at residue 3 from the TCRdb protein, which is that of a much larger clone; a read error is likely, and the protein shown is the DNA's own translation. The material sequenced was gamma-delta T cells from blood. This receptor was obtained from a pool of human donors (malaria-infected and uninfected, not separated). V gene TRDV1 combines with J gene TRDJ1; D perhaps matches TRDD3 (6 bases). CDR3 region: CAPGELITKFSSPEGPYTDKLIF. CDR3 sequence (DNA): TGTGCTCCTGGGGAACTAATAACAAAGTTTAGTTCCCCCGAGGGGCCATACACCGATAAACTCATCTTT.